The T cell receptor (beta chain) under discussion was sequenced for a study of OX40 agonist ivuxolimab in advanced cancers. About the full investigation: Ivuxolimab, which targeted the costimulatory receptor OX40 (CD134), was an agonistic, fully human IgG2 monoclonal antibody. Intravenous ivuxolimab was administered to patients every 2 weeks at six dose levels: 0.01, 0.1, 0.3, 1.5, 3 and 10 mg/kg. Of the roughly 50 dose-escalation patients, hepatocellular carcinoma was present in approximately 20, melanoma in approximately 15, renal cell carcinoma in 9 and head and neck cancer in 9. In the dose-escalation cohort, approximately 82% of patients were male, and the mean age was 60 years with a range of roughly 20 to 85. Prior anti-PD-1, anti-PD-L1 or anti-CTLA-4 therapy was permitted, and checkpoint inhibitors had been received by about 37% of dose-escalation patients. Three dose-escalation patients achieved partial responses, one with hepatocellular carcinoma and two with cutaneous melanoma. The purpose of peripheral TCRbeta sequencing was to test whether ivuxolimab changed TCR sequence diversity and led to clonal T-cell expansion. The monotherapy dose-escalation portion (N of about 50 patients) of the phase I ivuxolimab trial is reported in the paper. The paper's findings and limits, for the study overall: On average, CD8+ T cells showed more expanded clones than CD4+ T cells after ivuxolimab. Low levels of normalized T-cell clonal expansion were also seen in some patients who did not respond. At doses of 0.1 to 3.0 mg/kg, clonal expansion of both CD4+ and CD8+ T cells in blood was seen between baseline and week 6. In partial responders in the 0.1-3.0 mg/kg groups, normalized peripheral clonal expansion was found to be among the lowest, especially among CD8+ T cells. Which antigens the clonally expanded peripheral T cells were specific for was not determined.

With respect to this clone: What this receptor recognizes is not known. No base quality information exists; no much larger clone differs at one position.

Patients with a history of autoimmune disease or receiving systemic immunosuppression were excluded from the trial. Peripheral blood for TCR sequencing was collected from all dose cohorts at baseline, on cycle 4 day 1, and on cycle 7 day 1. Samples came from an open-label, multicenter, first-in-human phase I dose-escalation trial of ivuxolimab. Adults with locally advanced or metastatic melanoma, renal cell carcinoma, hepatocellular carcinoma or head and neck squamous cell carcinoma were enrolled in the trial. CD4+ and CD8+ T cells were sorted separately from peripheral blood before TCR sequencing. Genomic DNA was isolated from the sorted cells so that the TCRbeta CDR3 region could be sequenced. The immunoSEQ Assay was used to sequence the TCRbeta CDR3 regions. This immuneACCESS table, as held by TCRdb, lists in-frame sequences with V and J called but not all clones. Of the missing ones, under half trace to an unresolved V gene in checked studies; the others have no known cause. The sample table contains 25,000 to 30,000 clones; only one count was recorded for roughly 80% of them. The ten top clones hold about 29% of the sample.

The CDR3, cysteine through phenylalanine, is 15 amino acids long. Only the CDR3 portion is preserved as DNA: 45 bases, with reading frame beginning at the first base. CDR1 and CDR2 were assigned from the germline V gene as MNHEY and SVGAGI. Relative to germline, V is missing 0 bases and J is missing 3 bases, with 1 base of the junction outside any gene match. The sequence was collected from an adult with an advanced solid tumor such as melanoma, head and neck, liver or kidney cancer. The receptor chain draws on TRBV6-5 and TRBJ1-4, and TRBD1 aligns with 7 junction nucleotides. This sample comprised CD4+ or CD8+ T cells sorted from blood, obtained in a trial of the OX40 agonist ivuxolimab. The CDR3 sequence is CASSYSTGSNEKLFF. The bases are TGTGCCAGCAGTTACTCGACAGGGTCTAATGAAAAACTGTTTTTT.